This T cell receptor (beta chain) was documented in a study of identical twins. V was shortened by 3 bases and J by 0 bases, with 18 bases between the two germline ends. The CDR3 extends over 18 amino acids. Study-level findings and limits: Because invariant MAIT and iNKT cells could be present, zero-insertion analyses could be partly confounded. Rather than following the same donors, the conclusions depended on cross-sectional statistical analysis. Alpha sequences out of frame and shared by twins had excess low generation probability.

One entry per CDR3 protein, called by TCRdb with MiXCR from the 5' RACE reads. This sample has under 350,000 distinct CDR3 sequences, with roughly 10% found just once. Worth noting for this clonotype: Antigen unknown.

These same records also appear under a second study, on yellow fever vaccine responses in identical twins.

This receptor was obtained from a woman between 18 and 29 years old in good health. The chain combines TRBV12-3 or TRBV12-4 with TRBJ2-4; D tentatively fits TRBD1 or TRBD2 (6 bases each). Source material: CD8+ T cells sorted from blood. The CDR3 here is CASSFPPSGGRAKNIQYF. Written as DNA, the CDR3 is TGTGCCAGCAGTTTCCCCCCATCCGGGGGCCGAGCCAAAAACATTCAGTACTTC.